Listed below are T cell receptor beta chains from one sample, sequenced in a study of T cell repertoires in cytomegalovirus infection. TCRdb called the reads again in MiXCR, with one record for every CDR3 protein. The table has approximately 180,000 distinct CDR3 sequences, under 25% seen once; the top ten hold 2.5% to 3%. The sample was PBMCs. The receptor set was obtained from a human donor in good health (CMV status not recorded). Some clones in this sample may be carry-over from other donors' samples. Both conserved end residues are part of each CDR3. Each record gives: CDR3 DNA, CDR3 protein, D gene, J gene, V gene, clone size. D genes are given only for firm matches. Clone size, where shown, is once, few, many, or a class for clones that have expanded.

DNA: TGTGCCAGCAGCCACAAAGCGGGAGGGTTCAATGAGCAGTTCTTC
CDR3: CASSHKAGGFNEQFF
D: TRBD2
J: TRBJ2-1
V: TRBV14
size: few

DNA: TGTGCCAGCACCTCTCCCTACGAGCAGTACTTC
CDR3: CASTSPYEQYF
D: NA
J: TRBJ2-7
V: TRBV28
size: NA

DNA: TGCGCCAGCAGCCAAGGGTGGTCGCGGGAGGCGATGGAGACCCAGTACTTC
CDR3: CASSQGWSREAMETQYF
D: TRBD2
J: TRBJ2-5
V: TRBV4-1
size: few

DNA: TGTGCCAGCTCACAAGCGACAGGAAACTATGGCTACACCTTC
CDR3: CASSQATGNYGYTF
D: NA
J: TRBJ1-2
V: TRBV18
size: few

DNA: TGCGCCAGCAGCCCGGGACAGCGTCTGGGCTACACCTTC
CDR3: CASSPGQRLGYTF
D: TRBD1
J: TRBJ1-2
V: TRBV5-1
size: few

DNA: TGTGCCAGCAGCCCCGGACTAGCGTGGGGTCCCGGGGAGCTGTTTTTT
CDR3: CASSPGLAWGPGELFF
D: TRBD2
J: TRBJ2-2
V: TRBV11-3
size: NA

DNA: TGCGCCAGCAGCCAACGACAGGGGATCTCCTACGAGCAGTACTTC
CDR3: CASSQRQGISYEQYF
D: TRBD1
J: TRBJ2-7
V: TRBV4-3
size: NA

DNA: TGCGCCAGCAGCCCACAGGGACTAGCGGGTAGAAGTGAGCAGTTCTTC
CDR3: CASSPQGLAGRSEQFF
D: TRBD2
J: TRBJ2-1
V: TRBV4-1
size: many

DNA: TGTGCCACCAGCAGAGACCCCCCTCGCGAAAACACTGAAGCTTTCTTT
CDR3: CATSRDPPRENTEAFF
D: NA
J: TRBJ1-1
V: TRBV15
size: few

DNA: TGTGCCAGCAGTTTGAATTCAGGGGTGGTAAACACCATATATTTT
CDR3: CASSLNSGVVNTIYF
D: NA
J: TRBJ1-3
V: TRBV28
size: once

DNA: TGTGCCAGCAGCCAAGCGGCGGCGCCAGGGACCCAGTACTTC
CDR3: CASSQAAAPGTQYF
D: NA
J: TRBJ2-5
V: TRBV4-2
size: NA

DNA: TGTGCCAGCAGTTTAGGGGACAGGCGTGGCACTGAAGCTTTCTTT
CDR3: CASSLGDRRGTEAFF
D: TRBD1
J: TRBJ1-1
V: TRBV12-3/TRBV12-4
size: NA

DNA: TGTGCCACAGGGACTAGCGGGAGTGTCCGGGAGCTGTTTTTT
CDR3: CATGTSGSVRELFF
D: TRBD2
J: TRBJ2-2
V: TRBV28
size: few

DNA: TGCAGTGCGAGACAGGTGCTCGCTGGAAACACCATATATTTT
CDR3: CSARQVLAGNTIYF
D: NA
J: TRBJ1-3
V: TRBV20-1
size: NA

DNA: TGTGCCAGTAGTATTACTAGCGGGCCCTACAATGAGCAGTTCTTC
CDR3: CASSITSGPYNEQFF
D: TRBD2
J: TRBJ2-1
V: TRBV19
size: NA

DNA: TGTGCCAGCAGCTTTTACGGGAAATACAATGAGCAGTTCTTC
CDR3: CASSFYGKYNEQFF
D: NA
J: TRBJ2-1
V: TRBV7-2
size: many

DNA: TGTGCCAGCAGCTTTCAAGTGGCAAGGGATTATACGCAGTATTTT
CDR3: CASSFQVARDYTQYF
D: NA
J: TRBJ2-3
V: TRBV7-8
size: many

DNA: TGTGCCAGCAGGGGGCTGTTGTATTCACCCCTCCACTTT
CDR3: CASRGLLYSPLHF
D: NA
J: TRBJ1-6
V: TRBV28
size: few